Below, 14 T cell receptor beta chains from the same sample are listed, as sequenced in a study of blood T cell repertoires in COVID-19 (dated by TCRdb to between 2020 and 2021). To prepare the library, the immunoSEQ multiplex PCR assay was applied. TCRdb provides this immuneACCESS table in a form limited to in-frame rearrangements. Some clones are lacking; in checked studies, under half of them reflect an unresolved V gene, and why the rest are absent is not known. The table for this sample lists more than 300,000 clones; 92% of them were counted only once. About 18% of the sample is taken by the ten largest. The sample comprised PBMCs or T cells enriched from blood (not recorded which). The receptors come from a woman aged 30 to 39 who had recovered from COVID-19.

The chain employs TRBV7-8 and TRBJ1-5, with D possibly matching TRBD1 (6 bases). The V end lost 5 bases, the J end lost 9 bases, and 14 bases lay between the germline ends. CDR1 is SGHVS and CDR2 is FQNEAQ in the germline V gene. The CDR3 consists of 13 residues. The CDR3 nucleotides read TGTGCCAGCAGCCTGGACAGCCCGTCGCCCCAGCATTTT. Translated, it gives CASSLDSPSPQHF.

CDR3 in amino acids: CASSLWGDNQPQHF. CDR3 nucleotides: TGTGCCAGCAGTTTATGGGGAGACAATCAGCCCCAGCATTTT. The rearrangement uses TRBV27 and TRBJ1-5; no firm D call. V lost 1 base to trimming and J lost 3 bases, with 7 bases between them. The CDR3 covers 14 residues. From germline, CDR1 is MNHEY and CDR2 SMNVEV (reference sequence).

The rearrangement uses TRBV27 and TRBJ2-7; 11 bases are shared with TRBD1. The CDR3 extends over 12 amino acids. Trimming removed 6 bases from V and 6 bases from J; junction bases left unmatched: 1. From germline, CDR1 is MNHEY and CDR2 SMNVEV (reference sequence). CDR3 sequence: CASRGQGVEQYF. As DNA, the CDR3 is TGTGCCAGCAGGGGACAGGGGGTCGAGCAGTACTTC.

This sequence joins TRBV6-2 or TRBV6-3 and TRBJ1-2; perhaps TRBD1 as D (6 bases). The CDR3 loop spans 14 amino acids. Germline-derived CDR1 and CDR2 are MNHEY and SVGEGT. The V and J ends lost 0 bases and 4 bases respectively, with 9 bases between them. The CDR3 DNA reads as TGTGCCAGCAGTTACTCGTCAGGGGCCTATGGCTACACCTTC. It encodes CASSYSSGAYGYTF.

The chain couples TRBV7-2 to TRBJ2-3; 7 bases line up with TRBD2. V gave up 5 bases and J gave up 0 bases; unmatched junction bases: 8. The CDR3 is 16 amino acids. Germline CDR1 is SGHTA and CDR2 is FQGNSA. The CDR3 here is CASSKVGGSSTDTQYF. CDR3 in DNA: TGTGCCAGCAGCAAGGTGGGGGGGTCGAGCACAGATACGCAGTATTTT.

The chain recombines TRBV2 with TRBJ2-2; 10 bases match TRBD2. V gave up 6 bases and J gave up 5 bases; unmatched junction bases: 6. CDR3 length: 15 residues. Germline CDR1 SNHLY, CDR2 FYNNEI. The CDR3 sequence is CASRPGLALTGELFF. DNA of the CDR3: TGTGCCAGCAGACCGGGACTAGCGCTTACCGGGGAGCTGTTTTTT.

The genes are TRBV6-5 and TRBJ2-5, with TRBD2 matching over 9 bases. V gave up 1 base and J gave up 2 bases; unmatched junction bases: 5. Germline loops: CDR1 MNHEY, CDR2 SVGAGI. This CDR3 is 16 amino acids long. The CDR3 reads CASSYWASGEQETQYF. The DNA for the CDR3 is TGTGCCAGCAGTTACTGGGCTAGCGGGGAGCAAGAGACCCAGTACTTC.

The chain couples TRBV6-5 to TRBJ2-5, with TRBD2 matching 14 bases. The CDR3 is made up of 14 amino acids. Germline-derived CDR1 and CDR2 are MNHEY and SVGAGI. Trimming took 10 bases from V and 2 from J; bases not matched to a gene: 3. This CDR3 reads CATGLAGGQETQYF. The CDR3 DNA sequence: TGTGCCACCGGACTAGCGGGAGGACAAGAGACCCAGTACTTC.

At least ten counts were recorded for this clone. The chain combines TRBV2 with TRBJ2-5; TRBD2 matches at 8 bases. The trim removed 6 bases at V and 2 bases at J, leaving 11 bases unmatched. This CDR3 has 16 residues. The V gene's germline CDR1 is SNHLY and CDR2 FYNNEI. The CDR3 protein is CASRLRVAGIQETQYF. The CDR3 nucleotides read TGTGCCAGCAGACTACGAGTAGCGGGGATTCAAGAGACCCAGTACTTC.

The V and J genes are TRBV7-3 and TRBJ2-2; D remains unclear. Germline V gives CDR1 SGHTA, CDR2 FQGTGA. V dropped 4 bases and J dropped 7 bases, with 13 bases sitting between them. This CDR3 has 14 residues. The CDR3 region has the DNA TGTGCCAGCAGCTCCGTTGCGGTAGGCGGGGAGCTGTTTTTT. It yields the protein CASSSVAVGGELFF.

The chain couples TRBV19 to TRBJ2-2, with a weak D call TRBD2 (6 bases). Per germline, CDR1 LNHDA and CDR2 SQIVND (reference sequence). V lost 7 bases, J lost 0 bases, and 12 bases lay in between. The CDR3 extends over 15 amino acids. CDR3 sequence reads: CASTVGRTNTGELFF. As DNA, the CDR3 is TGTGCCAGTACCGTGGGGAGGACGAACACCGGGGAGCTGTTTTTT.

The chain employs TRBV18 and TRBJ1-2; 7 bases map to TRBD1. The CDR3 extends over 16 amino acids. J lost 0 bases, V lost 2 bases, and 6 bases had no gene match. Germline assignment: CDR1 KGHSH and CDR2 LQKENI. CDR3 DNA: TGTGCCAGCTCACCAGACAGGGCCGCGACTAACTATGGCTACACCTTC. This translates into CASSPDRAATNYGYTF.

This clone was counted once. V is TRBV6-6 and J is TRBJ1-6; TRBD1 is a possible D gene (5 bases). The germline V gene has CDR1 MNHNY and CDR2 SVGAGI (reference sequence). There are 16 residues in the CDR3. V gave up 5 bases and J gave up 0 bases, with 11 bases separating them. The CDR3 DNA reads TGTGCCAGCAGTACAGGAGTTGGCTCCTATAATTCACCCCTCCACTTT. This codes for CASSTGVGSYNSPLHF.

The rearrangement joins TRBV27 to TRBJ1-5; 9 positions agree with TRBD1. The germline CDR1 and CDR2 sequences are MNHEY and SMNVEV (reference sequence). V shed 8 bases, J shed 4 bases, and the junction held 6 bases outside the gene matches. The CDR3 sequence is 14 residues long. CDR3 nucleotides: TGTGCCAGCGGCTTACAGGGGGCGAATCAGCCCCAGCATTTT. Translated: CASGLQGANQPQHF.